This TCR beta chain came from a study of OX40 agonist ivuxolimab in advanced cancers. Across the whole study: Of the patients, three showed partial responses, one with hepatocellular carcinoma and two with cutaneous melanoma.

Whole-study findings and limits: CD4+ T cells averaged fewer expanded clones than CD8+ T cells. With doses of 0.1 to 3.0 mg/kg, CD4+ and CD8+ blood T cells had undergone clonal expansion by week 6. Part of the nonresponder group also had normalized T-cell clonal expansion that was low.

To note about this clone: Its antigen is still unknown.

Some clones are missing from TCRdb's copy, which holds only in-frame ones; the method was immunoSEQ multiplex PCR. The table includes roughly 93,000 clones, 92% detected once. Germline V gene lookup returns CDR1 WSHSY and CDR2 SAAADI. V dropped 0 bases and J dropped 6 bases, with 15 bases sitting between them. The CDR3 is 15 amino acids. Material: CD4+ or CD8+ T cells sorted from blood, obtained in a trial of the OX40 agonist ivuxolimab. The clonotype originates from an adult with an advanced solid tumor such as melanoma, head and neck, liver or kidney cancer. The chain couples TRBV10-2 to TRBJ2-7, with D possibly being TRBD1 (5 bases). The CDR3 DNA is TGCGCCAGCAGTGAGTCGAGGCAGGGTGTAAGCGAGCAGTACTTC. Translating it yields CASSESRQGVSEQYF.